This is a list of T cell receptor beta chains from one sample in a study of blood T cell repertoires in COVID-19. Sequenced by immunoSEQ multiplex PCR; TCRdb stores in-frame clones only, minus some. In the table there are 150,000 to 200,000 clones, roughly nine tenths of which are singletons. Sequenced input: peripheral blood. Receptors originate from a man in his 70s with active or convalescent COVID-19. Both conserved end residues are part of each CDR3. Each record gives: clone size, V gene, D gene, J gene, CDR3 DNA, CDR3 protein. A D gene is named only where the DNA matches it firmly. Some rows have no size entry. The others give once, few or many, or a class for an expanded clone.

size: -
V: TRBV21-1
D: -
J: TRBJ2-1
DNA: TGTGCCAGCAGCAATGGACTAGCGGGACCAAGCTCCTACAATGAGCAGTTCTTC
CDR3: CASSNGLAGPSSYNEQFF

size: -
V: TRBV15
D: TRBD1
J: TRBJ2-7
DNA: TGTGCCACCAGCTATAGACTGGGACAGGGCCGTCGAGAGCAGTACTTC
CDR3: CATSYRLGQGRREQYF

size: -
V: TRBV7-9
D: -
J: TRBJ2-2
DNA: TGTGCCAGCAGCTTTAGCACCGGGGAGCTGTTTTTT
CDR3: CASSFSTGELFF

size: few
V: TRBV15
D: -
J: TRBJ1-1
DNA: TGTGCCACCAGCATTCGTTGGAGAATTACTGAAGCTTTCTTT
CDR3: CATSIRWRITEAFF

size: -
V: TRBV29-1
D: -
J: TRBJ2-2
DNA: TGCAGCGTTGAAAACAGGGCTACGGGGGGCAGGGCCGGGGAGCTGTTTTTT
CDR3: CSVENRATGGRAGELFF

size: -
V: TRBV5-4
D: -
J: TRBJ1-2
DNA: TGTGCCAGCAGCTTCTTCAACTATGGCTACACCTTC
CDR3: CASSFFNYGYTF

size: -
V: TRBV28
D: TRBD2
J: TRBJ2-7
DNA: TGTGCCAGCAAGACCGGGACTAGTCGTCGCTACGAGCAGTACTTC
CDR3: CASKTGTSRRYEQYF

size: -
V: TRBV30
D: -
J: TRBJ2-5
DNA: TGTGCCTGGAGTGTACTAGGGAAAATAGAGACCCAGTACTTC
CDR3: CAWSVLGKIETQYF

size: -
V: TRBV12-3/TRBV12-4
D: -
J: TRBJ1-5
DNA: TGTGCCAGCGCGGGACGGATCAATCAGCCCCAGCATTTT
CDR3: CASAGRINQPQHF

size: few
V: TRBV30
D: TRBD2
J: TRBJ2-6
DNA: TGTGCCTGGACTGCGGGGGGGTATGGGGCCAACGTCCTGACTTTC
CDR3: CAWTAGGYGANVLTF

size: -
V: TRBV3-1/TRBV3-2
D: -
J: TRBJ1-1
DNA: TGTGCCAGCAGCCAAGTTCAGGGAGGCACTGAAGCTTTCTTT
CDR3: CASSQVQGGTEAFF

size: once
V: TRBV28
D: TRBD1
J: TRBJ2-1
DNA: TGTGCCAGCAGTTTTTTGACAGGGGTCGGGGACAATGAGCAGTTCTTC
CDR3: CASSFLTGVGDNEQFF

size: -
V: TRBV28
D: TRBD2
J: TRBJ2-7
DNA: TGTGCCAGCAGTCCGTGGACTAGCGGCTCCTACGAGCAGTACTTC
CDR3: CASSPWTSGSYEQYF